The 3 T cell receptor beta chains below all came from one sample that was sequenced in a study of human T cells and chemical hapten exposure. The time point: healthy volunteer bleed at 2 weeks. Total RNA was extracted from unfractionated whole blood. TCRdb called the RACE reads again in MiXCR, with one record for every CDR3 protein. In the table there are 30,000 or so distinct CDR3 sequences, 6.5% to 9% of which are singletons. Sequencing was performed on whole blood. The receptors derive from a human donor in good health. Some clones in this sample may be carry-over from other donors' samples.

The V and J genes are TRBV7-8 and TRBJ2-1; D is possibly TRBD1 (6 bases). Germline CDR1 SGHVS, CDR2 FQNEAQ. The CDR3 extends over 15 amino acids. V shed 1 base and J shed 7 bases, with 14 bases lying between them. The CDR3 nucleotides are TGTGCCAGCAGCTTAGTCCCAGGGGTTGGGAATGAGCAGTTCTTC. It codes for CASSLVPGVGNEQFF.

In its sample, this clonotype was seen a few times. This chain uses TRBV5-4 with TRBJ2-3; 8 nucleotides agree with TRBD1. CDR1 SGHNT and CDR2 YYREEE come from the germline V gene (reference sequence). This CDR3 has 13 amino acids. V gave up 7 bases and J gave up 0 bases; unmatched junction bases: 1. CDR3 coding DNA: TGTGCCAGCGGGACAGGTAGCACAGATACGCAGTATTTT. This codes for CASGTGSTDTQYF.

The chain joins TRBV27 to TRBJ1-4; possible D gene TRBD1, 6 bases. Trimming removed 3 bases from V and 0 bases from J, with 17 bases in between. The CDR3 is 18 residues long. Germline V gives CDR1 MNHEY, CDR2 SMNVEV (reference sequence). As DNA, the CDR3 is TGTGCCAGCAGTTTTCGAGGGGGAATAGGAGCAACTAATGAAAAACTGTTTTTT. It is translated as CASSFRGGIGATNEKLFF. The full variable domain, completed using reference TRBV27 and TRBJ1-4, is EAQVTQNPRYLITVTGKKLTVTCSQNMNHEYMSWYRQDPGLGLRQIYYSMNVEVTDKGDVPEGYKVSRKEKRNFPLILESPSPNQTSLYFCASSFRGGIGATNEKLFFGSGTQLSVL.